The T cell receptor beta chain under discussion was sequenced for a study of T cell responses to AZD1222 COVID-19 vaccine. The germline V and J ends were trimmed by 1 base and 3 bases, with 10 bases remaining between them. CDR3 length equals 14 residues. Germline loops: CDR1 SSHAT, CDR2 FNYEAQ (reference sequence). Only in-frame clones appear in the TCRdb table, and some are missing; sequencing was by immunoSEQ multiplex PCR. The repertoire includes 45,000 to 50,000 clones, about nine tenths of them detected once, and 5.3% sits in the top ten. The starting material was peripheral blood, obtained 28 days after the second AZD1222 dose. This chain uses TRBV7-7 with TRBJ2-7, with D possibly being TRBD1 (6 bases). The clonotype comes from an adult who received the AZD1222 COVID-19 vaccine. CDR3 DNA: TGTGCCAGCAGCTTAGGGGTCAGGGGCTACGAGCAGTACTTC. Translated, it gives CASSLGVRGYEQYF.